These 10 T cell receptor beta chains were sequenced from one sample in a study of shared clonotypes between healthy human individuals. Repertoires were generated with immunoSEQ multiplex PCR, while TCRdb's copy carries only in-frame clones and drops some. The table includes under 1,900,000 clones, less than 99% detected once. Sequencing was carried out using naive CD4+ T cells sorted from blood. Subset defined: CD45RA+ positively selected. The receptors were gathered from a man aged 25 to 40 in good health.

The chain carries TRBV19 and TRBJ2-7; 9 nucleotides line up with TRBD1. There are 15 residues in the CDR3. Per the germline V gene, CDR1 is LNHDA and CDR2 is SQIVND (reference sequence). The V segment lost 9 bases and the J segment 6 bases; nucleotides outside the gene matches: 15. The CDR3 coding sequence is TGTGCCAGCTCCCCGGGACAGGGAATTGGTGCCGAGCAGTACTTC. Amino acids: CASSPGQGIGAEQYF.

The chain links TRBV5-1 to TRBJ2-1; 7 bases are a match to TRBD2. The CDR3 sequence is 19 residues long. CDR1 and CDR2 (germline): SGHRS, YFSETQ. V was clipped by 0 bases and J by 4 bases; unmatched bases: 16. In nucleotides, the CDR3 is TGCGCCAGCAGCTTGGACCCCGGGAGGTTAGTCTCAGGTTACAATGAGCAGTTCTTC. Translated: CASSLDPGRLVSGYNEQFF. Variable domain in full (rest from reference TRBV5-1 and TRBJ2-1): KAGVTQTPRYLIKTRGQQVTLSCSPISGHRSVSWYQQTPGQGLQFLFEYFSETQRNKGNFPGRFSGRQFSNSRSEMNVSTLELGDSALYLCASSLDPGRLVSGYNEQFFGPGTRLTVL.

The gene calls are TRBV5-1 and TRBJ2-5; 8 bases line up with TRBD1. CDR1 and CDR2 (germline): SGHRS, YFSETQ. This CDR3 region has 17 residues. J lost 5 bases, V lost 3 bases, and 15 bases had no gene match. The CDR3 sequence: CASSSLTGAPDMETQYF. The CDR3 DNA reads as TGCGCCAGCAGCTCCCTGACAGGGGCTCCGGACATGGAGACCCAGTACTTC.

The chain carries TRBV27 and TRBJ1-5; TRBD1 matches at 7 bases. In germline, CDR1 is MNHEY, CDR2 SMNVEV (reference sequence). V lost 5 bases to trimming and J lost 10 bases; unmatched junction nucleotides: 8. The CDR3 loop spans 13 amino acids. The CDR3 region is CASSNNRGLPQHF. CDR3 DNA: TGTGCCAGCAGTAACAACAGGGGCCTACCCCAGCATTTT.

The chain links TRBV6-5 to TRBJ2-7, with D tentatively TRBD2 (6 bases). Per the germline V gene, CDR1 is MNHEY and CDR2 is SVGAGI. This CDR3 has 13 amino acids. Trimming shortened V by 0 bases and J by 8 bases, and 11 bases separated the two germline ends. CDR3 protein: CASSYSPGAKQYF. Written as DNA, the CDR3 is TGTGCCAGCAGTTACTCGCCGGGAGCAAAGCAGTACTTC.

This chain joins TRBV7-2 and TRBJ2-1; 9 bases are shared with TRBD2. Germline CDR1 reads SGHTA; CDR2 reads FQGNSA. The length of the CDR3 is 16 residues. V lost 1 base, J lost 7 bases, and 8 bases stayed unmatched. The CDR3 loop reads CASSLGGGRGWNEQFF. The CDR3 region has the DNA TGTGCCAGCAGCTTAGGTGGCGGGAGGGGCTGGAATGAGCAGTTCTTC.

The V gene is TRBV7-2, the J gene TRBJ1-2, with 12 bases that match TRBD1. The CDR3 contains 11 residues. The ends lost 5 bases at V and 14 bases at J; junction bases unmatched: 3. Germline loops: CDR1 SGHTA, CDR2 FQGNSA. CDR3 protein: CASSGTGGKTF. CDR3 in DNA: TGTGCCAGCAGCGGGACAGGGGGCAAAACCTTC.

This chain joins TRBV4-2 and TRBJ2-1; a weak D match, TRBD2 (5 bases). V was clipped by 0 bases and J by 3 bases, with 15 bases between them. From germline, CDR1 is LGHNA and CDR2 YNFKEQ. CDR3 length: 17 residues. The CDR3 DNA sequence: TGTGCCAGCAGCCAAGATGGTCTAGCCCTGATCTACAATGAGCAGTTCTTC. Translated: CASSQDGLALIYNEQFF.

The gene calls are TRBV7-6 and TRBJ2-3; no clear D. The CDR3 length is 17 residues. Trimming stripped 5 bases from V and 8 bases from J, with 26 bases between. Germline V CDR1 and CDR2: SGHVS, FNYEAQ. CDR3 nucleotides: TGTGCCAGCAGCAGAACTAAAGTAGCCCTCATCCAAAGTACGCAGTATTTT. Translated: CASSRTKVALIQSTQYF.

The rearrangement links TRBV5-1 to TRBJ2-3, with a weak D call TRBD2 (5 bases). Germline-derived CDR1 and CDR2 are SGHRS and YFSETQ. The CDR3 extends over 16 amino acids. The V gene lost 4 bases and the J gene lost 2 bases, with 17 bases spanning the gap. The CDR3 DNA follows: TGCGCCAGCAGCGAACTAGGCGCGACTTTCACAGATACGCAGTATTTT. This translates into CASSELGATFTDTQYF.